This T cell receptor (beta chain) was captured in a study of shared T cell receptors in the human thymus. Sequencing was performed with immunoSEQ multiplex PCR; in TCRdb, only in-frame clones are kept and a portion is missing. The repertoire holds roughly 500,000 clones, 70% to 80% seen once, with roughly 0.013% in the top ten. The same data also went into a second study, on human thymus T cells. As that report states: From resections taken during corrective heart surgery, the thymus tissue was obtained. Thymic repertoires overlap heavily among unrelated individuals, related research has reported.

This clonotype was sampled from a boy under three years old with a congenital heart defect. The specimen sequenced was thymocytes.

The CDR3 here is CASSPLTGQEVETQYF. The CDR3 nucleotides read TGTGCCAGCAGCCCACTTACGGGACAGGAGGTCGAGACCCAGTACTTC. The gene calls are TRBV7-2 and TRBJ2-5, with TRBD1 identical over 8 bases. In germline, CDR1 is SGHTA, CDR2 FQGNSA. The CDR3 is 16 residues long. The junction had 13 bases not matched to a gene; V was cut back by 5 bases and J by 5 bases.